These T cell receptor beta chains were read from a single sample in a study of blood T cell repertoires in COVID-19. Here immunoSEQ multiplex PCR was the method, and the copy in TCRdb shows in-frame clones only, minus some. In the table there are around 380,000 clones, 81% of which are singletons. Material for sequencing was peripheral blood. These receptors came from a human donor with acute or convalescent COVID-19. The donor label of this sample is uncertain. Each CDR3 is given with its conserved first and last residue. The D gene is left open where the match is weak. Some rows have no size entry. The others give once, few or many, or a class for an expanded clone.

DNA	CDR3	D	V	J	size
TGTGCCAGCAGCCGCACGTCCCGAGGCGGAGCTGGGGCTTTCTTT	CASSRTSRGGAGAFF	NA	TRBV3-1/TRBV3-2	TRBJ1-1	NA
TGTGCCTGGATCGGAAAGGCAGGTGATCAGCCCCAGCATTTT	CAWIGKAGDQPQHF	NA	TRBV30	TRBJ1-5	NA
TGTGCCAGCAGTTACTCGGGACTGGGGATACGTAGCATTCAGTACTTC	CASSYSGLGIRSIQYF	NA	TRBV6-5	TRBJ2-4	NA
TGTGCCAGCCGTCCCCACGGGGGGATCGAGCAGTACTTC	CASRPHGGIEQYF	TRBD2	TRBV28	TRBJ2-7	NA
TGTGCCACCAGCAGGAAGGGGACAGGGGGCCACAAAAAACTGTTTTTT	CATSRKGTGGHKKLFF	TRBD1	TRBV15	TRBJ1-4	few
TGTGCCAGCAGCAAGGGGGGGACTGAAGCTTTCTTT	CASSKGGTEAFF	NA	TRBV7-8	TRBJ1-1	NA
TGTGCCAGCACCCCACCCACTGTGAGCTCCTACAATGAGCAGTTCTTC	CASTPPTVSSYNEQFF	NA	TRBV25-1	TRBJ2-1	NA
TGTGCCAGCAGTTTTAATATAGGGGCGGTCTACGAGCAGTACTTC	CASSFNIGAVYEQYF	NA	TRBV27	TRBJ2-7	NA
TGTGCCAGCAGGGGCCTTACAACCTACGAGCAGTACTTC	CASRGLTTYEQYF	NA	TRBV27	TRBJ2-7	once
TGTGCCAGCAGTTTGAACTACTTCAATGAGCAGTTCTTC	CASSLNYFNEQFF	NA	TRBV12-3/TRBV12-4	TRBJ2-1	few
TGTGCCAGCAGCAAACCAGGGGGGATTAATGAAAAACTGTTTTTT	CASSKPGGINEKLFF	TRBD1	TRBV5-6	TRBJ1-4	NA
TGTGCCAGCTCACTGACAGGAGGCGGTGGCTACACCTTC	CASSLTGGGGYTF	NA	TRBV18	TRBJ1-2	NA
TGTGCCAGCAGCTCACTTAATCCCGGGGACTACACCTTC	CASSSLNPGDYTF	NA	TRBV7-2	TRBJ1-2	NA
TGTGCCAGCAGGGGAAGACTAGCAGAATACAATGAGCAGTTCTTC	CASRGRLAEYNEQFF	TRBD2	TRBV6-5	TRBJ2-1	NA
TGTGCCAGCAGCAAGGGACAGGGCCAAATCTACAATGAGCAGTTCTTC	CASSKGQGQIYNEQFF	TRBD1	TRBV7-2	TRBJ2-1	once
TGTGCCAGCAGTTTTGCATCGGTACAGCTCCAAGAGACCCAGTACTTC	CASSFASVQLQETQYF	NA	TRBV28	TRBJ2-5	once
TGCGCCAGCAGCCGGGACAGCTACTTGGAGCAGTACTTC	CASSRDSYLEQYF	TRBD1	TRBV5-1	TRBJ2-7	NA
TGTGCCAGCAGCCACGGACAGAGGGATAAATATGGCTACACCTTC	CASSHGQRDKYGYTF	NA	TRBV3-1/TRBV3-2	TRBJ1-2	NA
TGTGCCAGCACCCGACTAGCGGGAGGGCGCAATGAGCAGTTCTTC	CASTRLAGGRNEQFF	TRBD2	TRBV27	TRBJ2-1	NA
TGTGCCAGCAGTTCACGGGACGCCGGGGGTTATGAAAAACTGTTTTTT	CASSSRDAGGYEKLFF	NA	TRBV28	TRBJ1-4	NA
TGTGCCAGCAGCTTAGTGGCAGGGATCCATGAGCAGTTCTTC	CASSLVAGIHEQFF	NA	TRBV7-9	TRBJ2-1	NA
TGTGCCAGTAGTATAGTGGCAGGTCGACCCAATCAGCCCCAGCATTTT	CASSIVAGRPNQPQHF	NA	TRBV19	TRBJ1-5	NA
TGTGCCAGCAGCTGGACAGGGAGCTATGGCTACACCTTC	CASSWTGSYGYTF	TRBD1	TRBV5-6	TRBJ1-2	NA
TGTGCCAGCAGCCAAGGACTTCCCGGTGGAAACACCATATATTTT	CASSQGLPGGNTIYF	NA	TRBV4-2	TRBJ1-3	NA
TGTGCCAGTCAGAAACAGGGTGACACTGAAGCTTTCTTT	CASQKQGDTEAFF	NA	TRBV19	TRBJ1-1	NA
TGTGCCAGCAGCTTGACGACCTCAGCGTACGAGCAGTACTTC	CASSLTTSAYEQYF	NA	TRBV5-6	TRBJ2-7	NA
TGTGCCTGGAGTTCGGACAGGGGGCTAAGCGGAGAAAAACTGTTTTTT	CAWSSDRGLSGEKLFF	TRBD1	TRBV30	TRBJ1-4	NA
TGTGCCAGCAGCCAATATCGACAGGTATCTAATGAAAAACTGTTTTTT	CASSQYRQVSNEKLFF	NA	TRBV3-1/TRBV3-2	TRBJ1-4	few
TGTGCCTGGAGTGTAATTGCGGGGGGCGGCGAGACCCAGTACTTC	CAWSVIAGGGETQYF	TRBD2	TRBV30	TRBJ2-5	once
TGCGCCAGCAGTGAAACAGGCAATTCACCCCTCCACTTT	CASSETGNSPLHF	NA	TRBV10-2	TRBJ1-6	few
TGTGCCAGCAGTGTAGGTTTAGCGGGAGGGCCTCTCAATGAGCAGTTCTTC	CASSVGLAGGPLNEQFF	TRBD2	TRBV6-1	TRBJ2-1	NA
TGTGCCAGCAGTGGACAGGGTCGGACTAATGAAAAACTGTTTTTT	CASSGQGRTNEKLFF	TRBD1	TRBV2	TRBJ1-4	NA
TGTGCCAGCAGCTTGGTTGACACCTACGAGCAGTACTTC	CASSLVDTYEQYF	NA	TRBV5-6	TRBJ2-7	NA
TGTGCCAGCAGCTTGTCTTATGGAGTCGAGGGCAGAAAGAGAGAGGGCTACACCTTC	CASSLSYGVEGRKREGYTF	NA	TRBV5-6	TRBJ1-2	NA
TGTGCCAGCAGTTTATTTGGCAGGGCCGAGGCGGAGCAGTACTTC	CASSLFGRAEAEQYF	NA	TRBV27	TRBJ2-7	NA
TGTGCCAGCAGCTCGACAGGGGATGGCTACACCTTC	CASSSTGDGYTF	TRBD1	TRBV5-6	TRBJ1-2	NA
TGTGCCAGCAGCCCAGACAATCAGCCCCAGCATTTT	CASSPDNQPQHF	NA	TRBV28	TRBJ1-5	few
TGTGCCAGCAGCCAAGCGGGAGAGACCCAGTACTTC	CASSQAGETQYF	NA	TRBV4-2	TRBJ2-5	NA
TGTGCCAGCTTACCCGGCAGGGTGGGAAACACCATATATTTT	CASLPGRVGNTIYF	NA	TRBV2	TRBJ1-3	few
TGTGCCAGCAGTTCGAGCTACAGGGTCTTCTATGGCTACACCTTC	CASSSSYRVFYGYTF	NA	TRBV28	TRBJ1-2	NA
TGCAGCGTTTTGGGACAGTACTCTGGAAACACCATATATTTT	CSVLGQYSGNTIYF	TRBD1	TRBV29-1	TRBJ1-3	NA
TGTGCCAGCAGTCGCAGGGTCCACGAGCAGTACTTC	CASSRRVHEQYF	NA	TRBV6-6	TRBJ2-7	NA
TGTGCCAGCAGACGGGACAGGGGGGACACCGGGGAGCTGTTTTTT	CASRRDRGDTGELFF	TRBD1	TRBV9	TRBJ2-2	NA
TGTGCCAGCAGCCAAGAGGCTAGCAATTACCAAGAGACCCAGTACTTC	CASSQEASNYQETQYF	NA	TRBV4-2	TRBJ2-5	NA
TGTGCCTGGAGTGCCCGAAGGGGTACTGAAGCTTTCTTT	CAWSARRGTEAFF	NA	TRBV30	TRBJ1-1	NA
TGTGCCAGCAGCCAAATCCGGCAGGGCCACTATGGCTACACCTTC	CASSQIRQGHYGYTF	NA	TRBV16	TRBJ1-2	few
TGTGCCAGCAGCCAAAGTCTGGGCCGAATGAACACTGAAGCTTTCTTT	CASSQSLGRMNTEAFF	NA	TRBV5-6	TRBJ1-1	NA
TGTGCCAGTAGTGGGACTAGCGGTTCTTACAATGAGCAGTTCTTC	CASSGTSGSYNEQFF	TRBD2	TRBV19	TRBJ2-1	NA
TGTGCCAGCAGCCCGTTAGCGACTTCCTACAATGAGCAGTTCTTC	CASSPLATSYNEQFF	NA	TRBV7-2	TRBJ2-1	once
TGTGCCAGCAGGGGACAGGGGGTTTCTTTCAACACTGAAGCTTTCTTT	CASRGQGVSFNTEAFF	TRBD1	TRBV3-1/TRBV3-2	TRBJ1-1	few
TGTGCCAGCAGCGCCCAGGGTGTACGGCCCCAGCATTTT	CASSAQGVRPQHF	NA	TRBV7-8	TRBJ1-5	NA
TGCGCCAGCAGAGTAAACAGGGAAGGCACTGAAGCTTTCTTT	CASRVNREGTEAFF	NA	TRBV10-2	TRBJ1-1	NA
TGTGCCAGCAGCCAAGGTCTAGGGACAGGGGGACCAACTGAAGCTTTCTTT	CASSQGLGTGGPTEAFF	TRBD1	TRBV14	TRBJ1-1	NA
TGTGCCAGCAGCTTAGGGACAGGGATCGACGAGCAGTACTTC	CASSLGTGIDEQYF	TRBD1	TRBV7-9	TRBJ2-7	once
TGTGCCAGTAGTATGCCGGCAGGAAGGAACACTGAAGCTTTCTTT	CASSMPAGRNTEAFF	NA	TRBV19	TRBJ1-1	NA
TGTGCCAGCAGCTTTTTTGGGGGGACTAATGAAAAACTGTTTTTT	CASSFFGGTNEKLFF	NA	TRBV5-6	TRBJ1-4	NA
TGTGCCAGCAGCGTAGATACGGGAAGCCAAGAGACCCAGTACTTC	CASSVDTGSQETQYF	NA	TRBV9	TRBJ2-5	NA
TGTGCCAGCAGCTTAGGTGCACAGTCGAACACTGAAGCTTTCTTT	CASSLGAQSNTEAFF	NA	TRBV11-3	TRBJ1-1	NA
TGTGCCAGCAAGGGGACAGGGGACACTGAAGCTTTCTTT	CASKGTGDTEAFF	TRBD1	TRBV2	TRBJ1-1	NA